This passage covers 10 T cell receptor beta chains from one sample sequenced in a study of blood T cells in healthy people across ages. With a J-beta primer mix and a sample-barcoded 5' primer, a second PCR ran about 6 to 11 cycles. MiXCR, applied by TCRdb to the 5' RACE reads, yields one record per CDR3 protein. The sample includes some 1.8 million distinct CDR3 sequences, approximately 40% of them seen just once. Sequenced material: blood. These receptors all come from a human donor in good health.

This chain links TRBV24-1 with TRBJ2-3; D is perhaps TRBD2 (5 bases). Germline CDR1 is KGHDR and CDR2 is SFDVKD. The CDR3 spans 14 residues. V lost 6 bases, J lost 1 base, and 10 bases lay in between. CDR3 region: CATSLGRRTDTQYF. The DNA of the CDR3 is TGTGCCACCAGTTTGGGGAGACGCACAGATACGCAGTATTTT.

J is TRBJ1-4 and V is TRBV20-1, with a possible D match to TRBD1 (5 bases). The CDR3 consists of 18 residues. V was clipped by 0 bases and J by 0 bases, with 17 bases between them. CDR1 and CDR2 (germline): DFQATT, SNEGSKA (reference sequence). The DNA for the CDR3 is TGCAGTGCTAGAGATCGCGCAGGGAGAGATCCAACTAATGAAAAACTGTTTTTT. This sequence encodes CSARDRAGRDPTNEKLFF.

The chain joins TRBV20-1 to TRBJ1-2, with D possibly being TRBD1 (5 bases). This CDR3 region has 14 residues. CDR1 DFQATT and CDR2 SNEGSKA come from the germline V gene (reference sequence). V was shortened by 5 bases and J by 6 bases, with 19 bases between the two germline ends. DNA for the CDR3: TGCAGTGCTTCTAATCCGGCAGGGAGGAATGGCTACACCTTC. The encoded protein is CSASNPAGRNGYTF.

This clonotype was seen at least ten times. This chain links TRBV29-1 with TRBJ2-1; D is ambiguous. Germline CDR1 reads SQVTM; CDR2 reads ANQGSEA. There are 11 residues in the CDR3. Trimming took 6 bases from V and 8 from J, leaving 11 bases between them. Here the CDR3 reads CSVVTVYEQFF. The CDR3, as DNA: TGCAGCGTAGTAACAGTGTATGAGCAGTTCTTC.

A few counts support this clonotype. The chain combines TRBV3-1 with TRBJ2-7, with 10 bases aligning to TRBD1. Unmatched junction bases numbered 2, after V lost 1 base and J lost 5 bases. The CDR3 extends over 14 amino acids. Germline V gene lookup returns CDR1 LGHDT and CDR2 YNNKEL (reference sequence). CDR3 amino acids: CASSQAGTGDEQYF. The CDR3 DNA reads as TGTGCCAGCAGCCAAGCCGGGACAGGGGACGAGCAGTACTTC.

V usage is TRBV28 and J usage is TRBJ1-1, with unresolved D. Between the trimmed V and J ends, which lost 4 bases and 8 bases, there was a span of 14 bases. This CDR3 is built from 13 residues. Per germline, CDR1 MDHEN and CDR2 SYDVKM. CDR3 in DNA: TGTGCCAGCAGTTCTCCCGCTTGGCCAGAAGCTTTCTTT. It translates to CASSSPAWPEAFF. Together with reference TRBV28 and TRBJ1-1, the CDR3 gives the full variable domain: DVKVTQSSRYLVKRTGEKVFLECVQDMDHENMFWYRQDPGLGLRLIYFSYDVKMKEKGDIPEGYSVSREKKERFSLILESASTNQTSMYLCASSSPAWPEAFFGQGTRLTVV.

This clonotype appeared many times. The V and J genes are TRBV3-1 and TRBJ2-7; D gene ambiguous. Germline V gives CDR1 LGHDT, CDR2 YNNKEL (reference sequence). This CDR3 is built from 12 residues. Between the trimmed V and J ends, which lost 1 base and 5 bases, there was a span of 6 bases. The CDR3: CASSQGNHEQYF. The DNA of the CDR3 is TGTGCCAGCAGCCAAGGCAACCACGAGCAGTACTTC.

In regard to this clonotype: A read error may account for a junction end that differs from germline. The chain uses TRBV29-1 and TRBJ2-7, with D unresolved. The J call may be faulty, since TRBJ2-5 better matches the DNA end. CDR3 length: 13 residues. Germline loops: CDR1 SQVTM, CDR2 ANQGSEA. CDR3 in amino acids: CGVEVSAGETQYF. The CDR3 coding sequence is TGCGGCGTTGAAGTATCGGCCGGAGAGACCCAGTACTTC.

The genes are TRBV5-1 and TRBJ2-6; 7 bases align to TRBD2. CDR3 length: 17 residues. V was clipped by 2 bases and J by 4 bases; unmatched bases: 9. Per germline, CDR1 SGHRS and CDR2 YFSETQ. The CDR3, as DNA: TGCGCCAGCAGCTTAATCATGGGGGGGAGAGGGGCCAACGTCCTGACTTTC. Its translation is CASSLIMGGRGANVLTF.

This clonotype was observed a handful of times. V and J are TRBV20-1 and TRBJ1-1; D possibly corresponds to TRBD1 (5 bases). Germline CDR1 DFQATT, CDR2 SNEGSKA (reference sequence). Trimming stripped 3 bases from V and 8 bases from J, with 13 bases between. CDR3 length: 12 residues. CDR3 amino acids: CSARELGPEAFF. The CDR3 DNA sequence: TGCAGTGCTAGGGAGTTGGGGCCCGAAGCTTTCTTT.